The 9 T cell receptor beta chains in this list originate from one sample, sequenced in a study of blood T cells in healthy people across ages. A sample-barcoded 5' primer and a J-beta primer mix were used in a second PCR of roughly 6 to 11 cycles. TCRdb reprocessed the 5' RACE reads via MiXCR and lists one record per CDR3 protein. Among hundreds of thousands of distinct CDR3 sequences listed, around 50% were seen once. Specimen: blood. These receptors all come from a man older than 75 in good health.

The gene calls are TRBV18 and TRBJ2-7; D is ambiguous. Germline assignment: CDR1 KGHSH and CDR2 LQKENI. V lost 3 bases and J 7 bases, leaving 10 bases between the germline ends. The length of the CDR3 is 12 residues. The CDR3 DNA reads TGTGCCAGCTCACCGGGCTCGCGGGAGCAGTACTTC. Protein: CASSPGSREQYF.

This chain connects TRBV5-1 to TRBJ1-2; D gene unclear. Trimming pared 1 base from V and 6 bases from J, leaving 10 bases between. Germline CDR1 and CDR2: SGHRS and YFSETQ. The CDR3 loop spans 13 amino acids. The CDR3 is CASSLSGPDGYTF. The DNA for the CDR3 is TGCGCCAGCAGCTTGAGCGGTCCCGATGGCTACACCTTC.

This chain connects TRBV6-2 or TRBV6-3 to TRBJ2-1; tentative D call: TRBD2 (6 bases). Germline V lookup: CDR1 MNHEY, CDR2 SVGEGT. V lost 8 bases, J lost 7 bases, and 18 bases lay in between. The CDR3 consists of 14 residues. The CDR3 DNA is TGTGCCAGCCGACGAAACGGCGGGGAGAATGAGCAGTTCTTC. It specifies CASRRNGGENEQFF.

The V call is TRBV6-2 or TRBV6-3, the J call TRBJ2-5, with 8 bases lining up with TRBD2. Germline CDR1 MNHEY, CDR2 SVGEGT. There are 15 residues in the CDR3. V lost 5 bases and J lost 0; bases outside the gene matches: 5. The CDR3 loop is CASSQGLGNQETQYF. The CDR3 DNA is TGTGCCAGCAGTCAGGGACTAGGGAACCAAGAGACCCAGTACTTC.

The gene calls are TRBV2 and TRBJ2-5; no clear D. This CDR3 has 14 amino acids. Trimming removed 0 bases at V and 5 bases at J, with 10 bases between. Germline V gene sequence: CDR1 SNHLY, CDR2 FYNNEI. The CDR3 DNA sequence: TGTGCCAGCAGTGAAGCGGGCCCGAAGGAGACCCAGTACTTC. Protein sequence: CASSEAGPKETQYF.

The chain is built from TRBV7-2 and TRBJ2-1, with D perhaps matching TRBD2 (6 bases). This CDR3 region has 15 residues. Trimming stripped 7 bases from V and 0 bases from J, with 13 bases between. Germline V gene sequence: CDR1 SGHTA, CDR2 FQGNSA. Here the CDR3 DNA reads TGTGCCAGCAACTCCAGGACTACCTCCTACAATGAGCAGTTCTTC. Translated: CASNSRTTSYNEQFF.

The chain recombines TRBV2 with TRBJ2-7; the match to TRBD2 covers 13 bases. Trimming took 7 bases from V and 7 from J; bases not matched to a gene: 10. CDR3 size: 15 residues. Germline V CDR1 and CDR2: SNHLY, FYNNEI. CDR3 region: CASIRTSGRAIEQYF. The CDR3 region has the DNA TGTGCCAGCATTCGTACTAGCGGGAGGGCCATTGAGCAGTACTTC. The variable domain in full, completed from reference TRBV2 and TRBJ2-7, reads EPEVTQTPSHQVTQMGQEVILRCVPISNHLYFYWYRQILGQKVEFLVSFYNNEISEKSEIFDDQFSVERPDGSNFTLKIRSTKLEDSAMYFCASIRTSGRAIEQYFGPGTRLTVT.

The J gene is TRBJ2-7, the V gene TRBV7-2; 10 nucleotides match TRBD2. J gave up 4 bases and V 1 base, and 7 bases lay outside the gene matches. The CDR3 has 16 residues. Germline assignment: CDR1 SGHTA and CDR2 FQGNSA. The CDR3 loop is CASSLVSGRAGYEQYF. The CDR3 DNA is TGTGCCAGCAGCTTAGTCAGCGGGAGGGCCGGGTACGAGCAGTACTTC.

This chain joins TRBV29-1 and TRBJ2-7; 8 bases match TRBD2. The J segment lost 7 bases and the V segment lost 3 bases, leaving 8 bases of the junction unmatched. CDR1 SQVTM and CDR2 ANQGSEA come from the germline V gene. This CDR3 has 13 residues. CDR3 region: CSVDKAGVGEQYF. CDR3 bases: TGCAGCGTTGACAAAGCGGGAGTGGGTGAGCAGTACTTC.